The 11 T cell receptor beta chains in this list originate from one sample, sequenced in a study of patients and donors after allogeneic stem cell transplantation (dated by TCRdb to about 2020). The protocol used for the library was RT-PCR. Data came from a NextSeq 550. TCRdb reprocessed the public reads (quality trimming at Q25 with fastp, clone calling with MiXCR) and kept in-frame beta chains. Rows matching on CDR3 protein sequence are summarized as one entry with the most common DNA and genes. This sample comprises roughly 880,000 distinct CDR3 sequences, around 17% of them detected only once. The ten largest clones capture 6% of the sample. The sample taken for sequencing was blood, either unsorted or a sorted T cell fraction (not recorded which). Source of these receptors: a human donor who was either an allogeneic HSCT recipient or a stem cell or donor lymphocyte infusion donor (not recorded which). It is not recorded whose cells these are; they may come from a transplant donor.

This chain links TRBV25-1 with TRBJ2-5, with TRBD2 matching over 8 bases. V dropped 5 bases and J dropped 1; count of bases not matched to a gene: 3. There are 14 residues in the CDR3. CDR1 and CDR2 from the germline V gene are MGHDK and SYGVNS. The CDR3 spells CASSRSGSQETQYF. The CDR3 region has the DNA TGTGCCAGCAGTCGAAGCGGGAGCCAAGAGACCCAGTACTTC.

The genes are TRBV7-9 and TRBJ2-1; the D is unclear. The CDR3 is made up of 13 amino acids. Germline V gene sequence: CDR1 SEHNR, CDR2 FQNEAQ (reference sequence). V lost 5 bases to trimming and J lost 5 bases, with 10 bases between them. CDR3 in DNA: TGTGCCAGCAGCGAGGAATACAACAATGAGCAGTTCTTC. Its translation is CASSEEYNNEQFF.

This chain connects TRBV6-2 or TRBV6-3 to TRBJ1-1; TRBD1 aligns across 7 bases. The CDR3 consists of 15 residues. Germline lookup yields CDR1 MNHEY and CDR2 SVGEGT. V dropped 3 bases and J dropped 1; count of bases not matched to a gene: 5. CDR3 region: CASSYPDRSNTEAFF. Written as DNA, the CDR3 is TGTGCCAGCAGTTATCCGGACAGGTCGAACACTGAAGCTTTCTTT.

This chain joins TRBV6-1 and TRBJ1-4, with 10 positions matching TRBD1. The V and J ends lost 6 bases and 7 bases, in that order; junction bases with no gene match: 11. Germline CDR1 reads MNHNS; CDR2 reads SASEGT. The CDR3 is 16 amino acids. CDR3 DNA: TGTGCCAGCAGCCCTACCTGGACAGGGGGAAGTGAAAAACTGTTTTTT. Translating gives CASSPTWTGGSEKLFF.

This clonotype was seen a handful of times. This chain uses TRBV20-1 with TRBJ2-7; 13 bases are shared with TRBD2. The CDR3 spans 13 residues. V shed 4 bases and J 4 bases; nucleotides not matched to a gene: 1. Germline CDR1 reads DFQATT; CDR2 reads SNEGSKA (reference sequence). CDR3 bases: TGCAGTGCTAAGGGACTAGCGGGATACGAGCAGTACTTC. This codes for CSAKGLAGYEQYF.

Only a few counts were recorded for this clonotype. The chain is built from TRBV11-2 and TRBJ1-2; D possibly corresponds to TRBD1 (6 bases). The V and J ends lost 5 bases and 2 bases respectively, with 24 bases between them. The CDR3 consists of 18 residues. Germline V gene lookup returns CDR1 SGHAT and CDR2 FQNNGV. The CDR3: CASSPNGVGSGANYGYTF. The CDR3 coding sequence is TGTGCCAGCAGCCCCAACGGGGTTGGATCGGGGGCCAACTATGGCTACACCTTC.

CDR3 sequence (DNA): TGCGCCAGCAGCCAAGGGGGGTCGAGCTACCAAGAGACCCAGTACTTC. Its protein is CASSQGGSSYQETQYF. The chain is built from TRBV4-3 and TRBJ2-5; D possibly uses TRBD1 or TRBD2 (5 bases each). The ends were cut back, 1 base at V and 0 bases at J, with 12 bases in the middle. Germline V gene lookup returns CDR1 LGHNA and CDR2 YSLEER. The CDR3 has 16 amino acids.

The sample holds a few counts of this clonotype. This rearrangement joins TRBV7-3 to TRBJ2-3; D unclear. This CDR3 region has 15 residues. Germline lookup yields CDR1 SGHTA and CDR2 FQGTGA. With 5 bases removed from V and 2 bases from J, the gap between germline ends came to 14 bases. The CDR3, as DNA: TGTGCCAGCAGCCCCCGTGGCTCGTACACAGATACGCAGTATTTT. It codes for CASSPRGSYTDTQYF.

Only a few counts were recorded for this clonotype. The CDR3 bases are TGTGCCACCCAGAGAGGCACTAGTAGGTTGGAGACCCAGTACTTC. Encoded protein: CATQRGTSRLETQYF. The chain has TRBV2 and TRBJ2-5; maybe TRBD2 (5 bases). V was clipped by 10 bases and J by 5 bases, with 23 bases between them. The CDR3 totals 15 residues. Germline V CDR1 and CDR2: SNHLY, FYNNEI.

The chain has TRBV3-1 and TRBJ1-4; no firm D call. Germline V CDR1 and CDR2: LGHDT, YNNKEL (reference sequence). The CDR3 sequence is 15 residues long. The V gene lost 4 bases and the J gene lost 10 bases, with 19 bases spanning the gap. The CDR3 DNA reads TGTGCCAGCAGCCCCAAAGGAACCGCCAGTGGAAAACTGTTTTTT. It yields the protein CASSPKGTASGKLFF.

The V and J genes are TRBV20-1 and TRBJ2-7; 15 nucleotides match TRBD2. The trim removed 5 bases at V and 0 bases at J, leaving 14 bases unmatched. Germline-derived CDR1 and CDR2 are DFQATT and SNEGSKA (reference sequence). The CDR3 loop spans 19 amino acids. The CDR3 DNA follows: TGCAGTGCTCGCCCCTCCCCGGGACTAGCGGGGGGATCCTCCTACGAGCAGTACTTC. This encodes CSARPSPGLAGGSSYEQYF.